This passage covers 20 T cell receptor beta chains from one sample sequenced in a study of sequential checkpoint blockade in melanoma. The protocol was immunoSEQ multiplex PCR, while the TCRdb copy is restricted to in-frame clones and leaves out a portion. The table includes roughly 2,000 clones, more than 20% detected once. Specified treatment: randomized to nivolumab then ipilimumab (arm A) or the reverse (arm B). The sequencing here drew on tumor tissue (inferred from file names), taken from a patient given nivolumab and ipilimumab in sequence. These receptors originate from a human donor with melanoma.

The CDR3: CSVVLGTTYEQYF. CDR3 nucleotides: TGCAGCGTAGTACTCGGGACTACCTACGAGCAGTACTTC. The rearrangement joins TRBV29-1 to TRBJ2-7; TRBD2 agrees at 7 bases. V shed 6 bases, J shed 2 bases, and the junction held 7 bases outside the gene matches. CDR1 is SQVTM and CDR2 is ANQGSEA in the germline V gene. The CDR3 is made up of 13 amino acids.

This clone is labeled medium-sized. CDR3 sequence (DNA): TGTGCCAGCAGCGTGTGGGGAGGCAGTGCAGATACGCAGTATTTT. Translating gives CASSVWGGSADTQYF. The chain has TRBV6-8 and TRBJ2-3; tentative D call: TRBD2 (6 bases). The CDR3 covers 15 residues. V gave up 6 bases and J gave up 4 bases, with 17 bases separating them. Germline V gene data show CDR1 as MNHGY and CDR2 as SAAAGT.

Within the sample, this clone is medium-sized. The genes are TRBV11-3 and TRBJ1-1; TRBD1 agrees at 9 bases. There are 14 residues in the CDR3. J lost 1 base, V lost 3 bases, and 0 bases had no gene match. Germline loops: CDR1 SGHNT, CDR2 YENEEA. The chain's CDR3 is CASSLTGGNTEAFF. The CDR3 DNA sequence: TGTGCCAGCAGCTTGACAGGGGGGAACACTGAAGCTTTCTTT.

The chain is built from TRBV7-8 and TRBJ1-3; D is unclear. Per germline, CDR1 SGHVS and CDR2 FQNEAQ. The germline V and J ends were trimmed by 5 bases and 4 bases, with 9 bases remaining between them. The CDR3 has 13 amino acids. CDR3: CASSPSAGNTIYF. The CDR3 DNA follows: TGTGCCAGCAGCCCGTCAGCCGGAAACACCATATATTTT.

The CDR3 coding sequence is TGTGCCAGCAGCTCGACCAGCGGGAGGCTCTACAATGAGCAGTTCTTC. Translated: CASSSTSGRLYNEQFF. The chain couples TRBV11-3 to TRBJ2-1; 9 bases are a match to TRBD2. Germline CDR1 SGHNT, CDR2 YENEEA. CDR3 length: 16 residues. J gave up 3 bases and V 4 bases, and 7 bases lay outside the gene matches.

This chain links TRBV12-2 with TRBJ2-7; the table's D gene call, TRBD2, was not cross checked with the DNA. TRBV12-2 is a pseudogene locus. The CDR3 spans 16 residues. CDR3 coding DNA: TGTGCAAGTCGCCCCCGGACTAGCGGGAGGGTGGGGGAGCAGTACTTC. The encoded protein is CASRPRTSGRVGEQYF.

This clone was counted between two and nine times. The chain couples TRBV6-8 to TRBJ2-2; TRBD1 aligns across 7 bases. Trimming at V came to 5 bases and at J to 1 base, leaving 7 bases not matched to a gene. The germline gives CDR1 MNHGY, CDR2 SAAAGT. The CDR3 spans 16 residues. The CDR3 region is CASSRTGTVNTGELFF. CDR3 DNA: TGTGCCAGCAGTCGGACCGGGACAGTGAACACCGGGGAGCTGTTTTTT.

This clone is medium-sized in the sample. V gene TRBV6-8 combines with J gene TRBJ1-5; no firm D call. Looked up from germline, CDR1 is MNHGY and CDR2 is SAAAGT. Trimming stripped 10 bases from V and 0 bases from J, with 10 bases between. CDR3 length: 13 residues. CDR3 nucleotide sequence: TGTGCCATCTCGAGGGATAGCAATCAGCCCCAGCATTTT. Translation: CAISRDSNQPQHF.

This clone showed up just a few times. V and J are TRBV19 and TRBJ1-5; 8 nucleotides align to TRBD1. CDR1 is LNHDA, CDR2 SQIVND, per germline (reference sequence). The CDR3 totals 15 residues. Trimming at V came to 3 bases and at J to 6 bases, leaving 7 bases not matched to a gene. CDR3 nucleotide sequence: TGTGCCAGTAGTATCCCCGGACAGGGTACTCAGCCCCAGCATTTT. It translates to CASSIPGQGTQPQHF.

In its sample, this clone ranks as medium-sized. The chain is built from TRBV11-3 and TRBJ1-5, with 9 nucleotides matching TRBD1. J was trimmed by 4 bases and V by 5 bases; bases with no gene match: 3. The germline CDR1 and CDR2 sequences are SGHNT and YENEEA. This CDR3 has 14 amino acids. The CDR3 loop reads CASSPGTGNQPQHF. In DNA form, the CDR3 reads TGTGCCAGCAGCCCTGGGACAGGGAATCAGCCCCAGCATTTT. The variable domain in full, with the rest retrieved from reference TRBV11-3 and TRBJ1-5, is EAGVVQSPRYKIIEKKQPVAFWCNPISGHNTLYWYLQNLGQGPELLIRYENEEAVDDSQLPKDRFSAERLKGVDSTLKIQPAELGDSAVYLCASSPGTGNQPQHFGDGTRLSIL.

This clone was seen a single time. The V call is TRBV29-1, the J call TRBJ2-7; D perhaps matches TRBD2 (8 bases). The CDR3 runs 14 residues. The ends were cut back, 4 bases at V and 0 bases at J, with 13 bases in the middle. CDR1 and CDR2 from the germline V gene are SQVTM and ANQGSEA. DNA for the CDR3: TGCAGCGTTGTAGCGGGACAGAGCTCCTACGAGCAGTACTTC. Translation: CSVVAGQSSYEQYF.

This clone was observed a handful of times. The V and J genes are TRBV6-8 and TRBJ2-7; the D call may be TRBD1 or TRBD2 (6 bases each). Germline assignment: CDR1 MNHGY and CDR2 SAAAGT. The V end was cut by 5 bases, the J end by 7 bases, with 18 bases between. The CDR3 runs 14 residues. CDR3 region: CASSLPSRGQEQYF. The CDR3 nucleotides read TGTGCCAGCAGTCTCCCCAGTCGGGGGCAAGAGCAGTACTTC.

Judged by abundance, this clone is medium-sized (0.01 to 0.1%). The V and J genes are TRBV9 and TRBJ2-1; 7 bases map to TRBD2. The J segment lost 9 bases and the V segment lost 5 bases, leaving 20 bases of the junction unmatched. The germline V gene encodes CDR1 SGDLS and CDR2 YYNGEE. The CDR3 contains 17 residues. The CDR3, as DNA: TGTGCCAGCAGTGAAGCCCTCCCGGGCGGGAGAGACGGTGAGCAGTTCTTC. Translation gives CASSEALPGGRDGEQFF.

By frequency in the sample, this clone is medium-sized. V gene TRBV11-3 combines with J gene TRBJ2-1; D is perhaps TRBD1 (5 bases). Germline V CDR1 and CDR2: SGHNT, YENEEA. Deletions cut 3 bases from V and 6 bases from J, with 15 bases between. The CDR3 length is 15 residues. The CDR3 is CASSLGSRGTNEQFF. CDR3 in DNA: TGTGCCAGCAGCTTGGGCAGTAGGGGAACCAATGAGCAGTTCTTC.

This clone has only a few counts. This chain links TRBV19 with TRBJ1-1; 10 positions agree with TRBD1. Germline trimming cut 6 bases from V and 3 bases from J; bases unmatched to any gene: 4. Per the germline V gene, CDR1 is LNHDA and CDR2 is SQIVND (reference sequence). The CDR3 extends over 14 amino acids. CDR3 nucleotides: TGTGCCAGTAGGGGACAGGGGACTTACACTGAAGCTTTCTTT. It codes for CASRGQGTYTEAFF.

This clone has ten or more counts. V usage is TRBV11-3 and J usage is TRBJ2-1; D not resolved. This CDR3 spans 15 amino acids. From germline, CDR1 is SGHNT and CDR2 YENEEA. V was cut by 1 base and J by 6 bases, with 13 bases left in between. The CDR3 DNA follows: TGTGCCAGCAGCTTAGGTTGGCGTAGCCGCAATGAGCAGTTCTTC. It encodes CASSLGWRSRNEQFF. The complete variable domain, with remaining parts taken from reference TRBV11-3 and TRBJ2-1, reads EAGVVQSPRYKIIEKKQPVAFWCNPISGHNTLYWYLQNLGQGPELLIRYENEEAVDDSQLPKDRFSAERLKGVDSTLKIQPAELGDSAVYLCASSLGWRSRNEQFFGPGTRLTVL.

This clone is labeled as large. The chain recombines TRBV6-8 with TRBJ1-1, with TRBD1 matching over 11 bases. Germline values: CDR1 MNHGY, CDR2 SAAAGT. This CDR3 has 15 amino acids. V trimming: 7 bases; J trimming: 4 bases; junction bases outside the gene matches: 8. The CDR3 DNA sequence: TGTGCCAGCATCGGTCCAGGACAGGGGGCCACTGAAGCTTTCTTT. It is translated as CASIGPGQGATEAFF.

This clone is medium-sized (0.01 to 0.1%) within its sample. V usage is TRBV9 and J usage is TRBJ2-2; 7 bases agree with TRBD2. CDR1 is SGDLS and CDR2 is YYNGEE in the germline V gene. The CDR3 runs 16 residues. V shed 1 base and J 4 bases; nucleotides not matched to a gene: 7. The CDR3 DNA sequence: TGTGCCAGCAGCGTATCCGGGGGGACCAGCACCGGGGAGCTGTTTTTT. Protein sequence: CASSVSGGTSTGELFF.

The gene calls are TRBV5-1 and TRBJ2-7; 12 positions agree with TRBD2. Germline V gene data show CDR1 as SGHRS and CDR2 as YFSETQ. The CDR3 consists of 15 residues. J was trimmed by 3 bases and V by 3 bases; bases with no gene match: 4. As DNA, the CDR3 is TGCGCCAGCAGCTATGGACTAGCGGGGTACTACGAGCAGTACTTC. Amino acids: CASSYGLAGYYEQYF.

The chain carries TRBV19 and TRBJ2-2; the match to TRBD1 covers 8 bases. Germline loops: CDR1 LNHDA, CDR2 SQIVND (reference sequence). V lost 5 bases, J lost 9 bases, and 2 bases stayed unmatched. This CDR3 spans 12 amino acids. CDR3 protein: CASSWTGWELFF. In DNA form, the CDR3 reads TGTGCCAGTAGTTGGACAGGGTGGGAGCTGTTTTTT.